This note documents a single T cell receptor (beta chain) sequence. These data originate in a study of technical replicates of blood from a few donors. There are 13 residues in the CDR3. Per the germline V gene, CDR1 is LNHDA and CDR2 is SQIVND (reference sequence). V lost 5 bases and J 1 base, leaving 8 bases between the germline ends. Only in-frame clones appear in the TCRdb table, and some are missing; sequencing was by immunoSEQ multiplex PCR. The repertoire holds roughly 100,000 clones, with approximately 95% as singletons. This clonotype was obtained from a human donor in good health. The source material was T cells isolated from PBMCs. The V and J genes are TRBV19 and TRBJ1-1; perhaps TRBD1 as D (5 bases). The CDR3 reads CASSSTGNTEAFF. The CDR3 DNA sequence: TGTGCCAGTAGTTCAACAGGGAACACTGAAGCTTTCTTT.